These 8 T cell receptor beta chains were all obtained from the same sample, sequenced in a study of T cell responses to AZD1222 COVID-19 vaccine (dated by TCRdb to the early 2020s). Read against the paper, the sample's time point label means: about 28 days (+/-7) after the second vaccine dose. The receptor library was made with the immunoSEQ multiplex PCR assay. TCRdb holds this immuneACCESS table with in-frame rearrangements only. Some clones are missing; in checked studies, unresolved V genes explain under half, and the rest has no known cause. For this sample there are some 200,000 clones; 90% to 95% appear just once. The ten largest clones represent about 1.7% of the sample. This sample comprised peripheral blood, obtained 28 days after the second AZD1222 dose. The receptors originated from an adult who received the AZD1222 COVID-19 vaccine.

The chain has TRBV6-1 and TRBJ1-5; 8 bases agree with TRBD1. Germline CDR1 MNHNS, CDR2 SASEGT. Unmatched junction bases numbered 1, after V lost 6 bases and J lost 3 bases. The CDR3 consists of 13 residues. The CDR3 sequence is CASRQGVNQPQHF. The CDR3 region has the DNA TGTGCCAGCAGACAGGGGGTCAATCAGCCCCAGCATTTT.

J is TRBJ1-4 and V is TRBV6-1; D perhaps matches TRBD1 (6 bases). The CDR3 extends over 15 amino acids. Trimming removed 3 bases from V and 9 bases from J, with 17 bases in between. Germline lookup yields CDR1 MNHNS and CDR2 SASEGT. The CDR3 is CASSETQGRIQKLFF. The CDR3 nucleotides read TGTGCCAGCAGTGAGACACAGGGACGGATTCAAAAACTGTTTTTT.

The chain employs TRBV14 and TRBJ2-1, with 7 bases matching TRBD1. Germline values: CDR1 SGHDN, CDR2 FVKESK. The CDR3 runs to 15 residues. The junction had 8 bases not matched to a gene; V was cut back by 4 bases and J by 5 bases. The CDR3 loop is CASSPAGTVHNEQFF. The CDR3, as DNA: TGTGCCAGCAGCCCTGCCGGGACAGTCCACAATGAGCAGTTCTTC.

The chain employs TRBV9 and TRBJ2-3; 9 bases are shared with TRBD2. CDR1 is SGDLS and CDR2 is YYNGEE in the germline V gene. Trimming cost V 0 bases and J 0 bases; bases outside gene matches: 8. The CDR3 contains 18 residues. CDR3 in DNA: TGTGCCAGCAGCGTAGGATACCTAGCGGGGTCTAGCACAGATACGCAGTATTTT. The encoded protein is CASSVGYLAGSSTDTQYF.

The chain uses TRBV11-2 and TRBJ2-2; TRBD1 agrees at 8 bases. The V gene's germline CDR1 is SGHAT and CDR2 FQNNGV. CDR3 size: 13 residues. Trimming removed 4 bases from V and 6 bases from J; junction bases left unmatched: 1. The CDR3 DNA sequence: TGTGCCAGCAGCTCGGACAGGGCCGGGGAGCTGTTTTTT. This translates into CASSSDRAGELFF.

CDR3 DNA sequence: TGTGCTAGTGGTTTAGGGACCCCCACTGAAGCTTTCTTT. This translates into CASGLGTPTEAFF. V gene TRBV12-5 combines with J gene TRBJ1-1; TRBD1 might be the D (5 bases). This CDR3 has 13 residues. Germline V gene sequence: CDR1 LGHNT, CDR2 FRNRAP. The V end was cut by 3 bases, the J end by 4 bases, with 9 bases between. Filled out from reference TRBV12-5 and TRBJ1-1, the complete variable domain reads DARVTQTPRHKVTEMGQEVTMRCQPILGHNTVFWYRQTMMQGLELLAYFRNRAPLDDSGMPKDRFSAEMPDATLATLKIQPSEPRDSAVYFCASGLGTPTEAFFGQGTRLTVV.

The chain is built from TRBV7-2 and TRBJ2-7, with a tentative D call TRBD1 (5 bases). Trimming left V 3 bases short and J 6 bases short, with 12 bases between. CDR1 and CDR2 (germline): SGHTA, FQGNSA. The CDR3 is 13 amino acids. The CDR3 sequence: CASSLGWGSEQYF. Written as DNA, the CDR3 is TGTGCCAGCAGCTTGGGATGGGGCTCCGAGCAGTACTTC. The full variable domain, its missing parts supplied by reference TRBV7-2 and TRBJ2-7, is GAGVSQSPSNKVTEKGKDVELRCDPISGHTALYWYRQSLGQGLEFLIYFQGNSAPDKSGLPSDRFSAERTGGSVSTLTIQRTQQEDSAVYLCASSLGWGSEQYFGPGTRLTVT.

This clone was seen a handful of times. The sample holds other DNA sequences that translate to the same CDR3. V usage is TRBV20-1 and J usage is TRBJ1-2, with 7 bases fitting TRBD1. The trim removed 5 bases at V and 4 bases at J, leaving 1 base unmatched. This CDR3 is 11 amino acids long. Germline V gene data show CDR1 as DFQATT and CDR2 as SNEGSKA (reference sequence). In DNA, the CDR3 is TGCAGTGCTTCAGGGGGCTATGGCTACACCTTC. It specifies CSASGGYGYTF.